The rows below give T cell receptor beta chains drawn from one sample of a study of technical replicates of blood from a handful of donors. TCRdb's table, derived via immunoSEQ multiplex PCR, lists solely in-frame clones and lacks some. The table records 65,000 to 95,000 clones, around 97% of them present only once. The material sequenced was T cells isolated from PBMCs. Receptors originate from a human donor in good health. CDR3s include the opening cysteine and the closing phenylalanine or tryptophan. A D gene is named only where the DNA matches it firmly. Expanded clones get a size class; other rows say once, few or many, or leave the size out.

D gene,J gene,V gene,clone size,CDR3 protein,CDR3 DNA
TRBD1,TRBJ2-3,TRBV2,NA,CASSEALPPRTGHTDTQYF,TGTGCCAGCAGTGAAGCGCTTCCCCCTCGGACAGGCCACACAGATACGCAGTATTTT
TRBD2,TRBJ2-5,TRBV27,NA,CASSRGESQETQYF,TGTGCCAGCAGTCGGGGGGAGTCCCAAGAGACCCAGTACTTC
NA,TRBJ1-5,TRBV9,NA,CASRRGTGDQPQHF,TGTGCCAGCAGACGAGGAACGGGGGATCAGCCCCAGCATTTT
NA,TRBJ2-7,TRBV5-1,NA,CASSLISSYEQYF,TGCGCCAGCAGCTTGATCAGTTCCTACGAGCAGTACTTC
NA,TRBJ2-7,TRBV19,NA,CASGGLLRSYEQYF,TGTGCCAGTGGCGGACTTCTTCGCTCCTACGAACAGTACTTC
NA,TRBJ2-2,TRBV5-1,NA,CASSLTGVGPGELFF,TGCGCCAGCAGCTTGACGGGAGTGGGGCCCGGGGAGCTGTTTTTT
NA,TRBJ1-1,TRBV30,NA,CAWSLSPNTEAFF,TGTGCCTGGAGTCTGAGCCCGAACACTGAAGCTTTCTTT
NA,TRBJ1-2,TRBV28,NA,CASRTIRDWNYGYTF,TGTGCCAGCAGAACCATACGGGACTGGAACTATGGCTACACCTTC
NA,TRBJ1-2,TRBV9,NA,CASAPFSGGARDGYTF,TGTGCCAGCGCCCCCTTCTCTGGGGGGGCTAGAGATGGCTACACCTTC
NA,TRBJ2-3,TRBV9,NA,CASSVGGEDTQYF,TGTGCCAGCAGCGTAGGGGGGGAAGATACGCAGTATTTT
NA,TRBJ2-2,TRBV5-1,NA,CASSVLNTGELFF,TGCGCCAGCAGCGTACTAAACACCGGGGAGCTGTTTTTT
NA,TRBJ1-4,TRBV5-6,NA,CASSSDFINEKLFF,TGTGCCAGCAGCTCGGACTTTATTAATGAAAAACTGTTTTTT
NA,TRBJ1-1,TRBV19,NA,CASSMRINTEAFF,TGTGCCAGTAGTATGCGTATTAACACTGAAGCTTTCTTT
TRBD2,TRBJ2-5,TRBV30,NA,CAWSVKASGIKETQYF,TGTGCCTGGAGTGTAAAAGCTAGCGGCATAAAAGAGACCCAGTACTTC
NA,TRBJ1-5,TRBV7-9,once,CASSFEGAGQPQHF,TGTGCCAGCAGCTTTGAAGGGGCCGGGCAGCCCCAGCATTTT
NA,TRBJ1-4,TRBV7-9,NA,CASSPNRVTNEKLFF,TGTGCCAGCAGCCCGAACAGGGTGACTAATGAAAAACTGTTTTTT
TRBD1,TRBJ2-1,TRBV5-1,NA,CASSLFRDRGPKSSYNEQFF,TGCGCCAGCAGCTTATTCCGGGACAGGGGGCCAAAGAGCTCCTACAATGAGCAGTTCTTC
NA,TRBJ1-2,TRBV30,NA,CAWSIGTMERSF,TGTGCCTGGAGTATCGGGACTATGGAGAGGTCCTTC
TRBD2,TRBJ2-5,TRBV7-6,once,CASSSYSGGKTQYF,TGTGCCAGCAGCTCGTACAGCGGGGGGAAGACCCAGTACTTC
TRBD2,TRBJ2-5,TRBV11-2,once,CASRPSGGETQYF,TGTGCCAGCAGGCCCAGCGGGGGGGAGACCCAGTACTTC
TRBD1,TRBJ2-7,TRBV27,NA,CASRPRGSSQTYEQYF,TGTGCCAGCAGACCCAGGGGGTCATCTCAGACCTACGAGCAGTACTTC
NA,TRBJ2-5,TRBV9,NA,CASSERPGDQETQYF,TGTGCCAGCAGCGAAAGACCGGGGGACCAAGAGACCCAGTACTTC
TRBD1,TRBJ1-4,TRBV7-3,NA,CASSPGQGEKLFF,TGTGCCAGCAGCCCCGGACAGGGAGAAAAACTGTTTTTT
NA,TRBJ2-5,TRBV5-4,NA,CASSLAVRGQETQYF,TGTGCCAGCAGCTTGGCAGTCAGGGGTCAAGAGACCCAGTACTTC
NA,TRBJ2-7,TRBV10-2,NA,CASSEHGTSVYEQYF,TGCGCCAGCAGTGAGCACGGGACATCAGTTTACGAGCAGTACTTC
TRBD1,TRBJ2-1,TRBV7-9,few,CASAHRGPLDEQFF,TGTGCCAGCGCCCACAGGGGGCCTCTCGATGAGCAGTTCTTC
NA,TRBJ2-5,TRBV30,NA,CAWGQLLETQYF,TGTGCCTGGGGACAGTTACTAGAGACCCAGTACTTC
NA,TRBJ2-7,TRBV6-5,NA,CASSPWSGSYEQYF,TGTGCCAGCAGTCCCTGGTCAGGCTCCTACGAGCAGTACTTC
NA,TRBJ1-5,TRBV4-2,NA,CASSQDPPGFASMVGNSNQPQHF,TGTGCCAGCAGCCAAGATCCGCCAGGGTTCGCGAGTATGGTGGGGAATAGCAATCAGCCCCAGCATTTT
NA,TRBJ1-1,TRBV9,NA,CASSVSDGQAEAFF,TGTGCCAGCAGCGTGAGTGATGGGCAGGCTGAAGCTTTCTTT
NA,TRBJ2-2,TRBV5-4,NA,CASSLGDSTGELFF,TGTGCCAGCAGCTTGGGAGACAGCACCGGGGAGCTGTTTTTT
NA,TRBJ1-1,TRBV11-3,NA,CASSLEGAVRVNTEAFF,TGTGCCAGCAGCTTAGAAGGGGCCGTTCGGGTGAACACTGAAGCTTTCTTT
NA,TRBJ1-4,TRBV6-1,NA,CASSEAAVSLFF,TGTGCCAGCAGTGAAGCGGCAGTCTCTCTGTTTTTT
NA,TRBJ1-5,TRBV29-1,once,CSAGEVGNQPQHF,TGCAGCGCGGGTGAGGTAGGCAATCAGCCCCAGCATTTT
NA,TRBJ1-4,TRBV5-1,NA,CASSLRGADEKLFF,TGCGCCAGCAGCTTGCGGGGGGCGGATGAAAAACTGTTTTTT
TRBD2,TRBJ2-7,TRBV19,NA,CASRLRGSYEQYF,TGTGCCAGTCGATTGCGGGGGTCCTACGAGCAGTACTTC
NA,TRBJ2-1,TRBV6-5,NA,CATRGAGYYNEQFF,TGTGCCACCCGGGGGGCGGGATACTACAATGAGCAGTTCTTC
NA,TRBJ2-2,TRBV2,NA,CASNGFSTGELFF,TGTGCCAGCAACGGGTTCAGCACCGGGGAGCTGTTTTTT
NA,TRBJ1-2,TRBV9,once,CASRRGGAYGYTF,TGTGCCAGCAGAAGAGGAGGGGCCTATGGCTACACCTTC
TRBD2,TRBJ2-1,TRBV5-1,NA,CASSPAGLAGDNEQFF,TGCGCCAGCAGCCCGGCGGGACTAGCGGGCGACAATGAGCAGTTCTTC
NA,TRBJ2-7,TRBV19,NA,CASSIQGNSYEQYF,TGTGCCAGTAGTATACAGGGGAACTCCTACGAGCAGTACTTC
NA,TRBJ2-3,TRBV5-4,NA,CASSLDGGAADTQYF,TGTGCCAGCAGCTTGGATGGAGGGGCGGCAGATACGCAGTATTTT
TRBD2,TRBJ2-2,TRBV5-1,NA,CASSLRTSGGANTGELFF,TGCGCCAGCAGCCTAAGGACTAGCGGGGGAGCGAACACCGGGGAGCTGTTTTTT